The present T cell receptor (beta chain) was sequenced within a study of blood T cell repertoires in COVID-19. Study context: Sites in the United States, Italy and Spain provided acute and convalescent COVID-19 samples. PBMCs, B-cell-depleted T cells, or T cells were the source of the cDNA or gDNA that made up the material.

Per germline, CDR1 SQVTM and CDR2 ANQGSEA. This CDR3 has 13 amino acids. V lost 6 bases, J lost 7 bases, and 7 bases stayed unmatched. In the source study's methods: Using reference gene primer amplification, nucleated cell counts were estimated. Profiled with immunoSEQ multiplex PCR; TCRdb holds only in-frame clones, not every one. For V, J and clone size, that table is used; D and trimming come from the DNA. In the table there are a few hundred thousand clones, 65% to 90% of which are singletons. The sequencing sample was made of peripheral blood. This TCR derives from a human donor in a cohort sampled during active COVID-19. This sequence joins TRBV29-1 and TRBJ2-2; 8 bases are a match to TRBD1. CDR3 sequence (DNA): TGCAGCGTCGAGACAGGGGTTCACGGGGAGCTGTTTTTT. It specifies CSVETGVHGELFF.